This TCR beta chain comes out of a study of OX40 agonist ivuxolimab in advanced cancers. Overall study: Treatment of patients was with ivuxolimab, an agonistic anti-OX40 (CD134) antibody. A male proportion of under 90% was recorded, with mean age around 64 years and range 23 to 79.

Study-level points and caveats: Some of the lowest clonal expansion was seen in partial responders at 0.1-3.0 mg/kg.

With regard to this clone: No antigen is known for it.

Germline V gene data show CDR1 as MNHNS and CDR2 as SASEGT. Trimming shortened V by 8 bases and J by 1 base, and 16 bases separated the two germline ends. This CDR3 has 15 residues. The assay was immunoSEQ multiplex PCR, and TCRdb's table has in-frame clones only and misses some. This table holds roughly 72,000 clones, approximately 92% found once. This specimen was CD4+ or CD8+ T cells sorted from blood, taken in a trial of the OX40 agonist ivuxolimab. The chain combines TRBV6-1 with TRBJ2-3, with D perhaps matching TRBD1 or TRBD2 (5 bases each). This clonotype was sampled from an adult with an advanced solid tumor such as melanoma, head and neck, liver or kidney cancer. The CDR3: CASRPTLGGTDTQYF. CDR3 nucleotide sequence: TGTGCCAGCCGACCGACCCTGGGGGGCACAGATACGCAGTATTTT.